This T cell receptor (beta chain) was identified in a study of beta chain features in type 1 diabetes. CD45RO/CCR7/CD25/CD127/CD95/CD27 staining was used to isolate CD4+ naive, central memory, regulatory and stem cell-like memory cells by sorting. Sequenced material consisted of expressed TCRB transcripts (all of the isolated RNA was reverse transcribed). Assay used: immunoSEQ multiplex PCR; TCRdb lists only in-frame clones, some missing. The data contain around 250,000 clones, roughly 14% of them singletons. This clone was found a few times. Its matching antigen is unknown. Study outcomes and limitations: People with Type 1 diabetes carried modestly yet significantly shorter TCRB CDR3s in all four CD4+ subsets.

Trimming removed 4 bases from V and 8 bases from J, with 25 bases in between. In germline, CDR1 is GTSNPN, CDR2 SVGIG (reference sequence). The CDR3 is 16 residues long. The chain uses TRBV30 and TRBJ2-3; D might be TRBD1 (6 bases). The sample consisted of naive CD4+ T cells from blood. The clonotype was recovered from a man between 25 and 39 years old with type 1 diabetes. CDR3 coding DNA: TGTGCCTGGACCCTACCATGGGGCCCCGAAGGGGGTACGCAGTATTTT. Translated: CAWTLPWGPEGGTQYF.